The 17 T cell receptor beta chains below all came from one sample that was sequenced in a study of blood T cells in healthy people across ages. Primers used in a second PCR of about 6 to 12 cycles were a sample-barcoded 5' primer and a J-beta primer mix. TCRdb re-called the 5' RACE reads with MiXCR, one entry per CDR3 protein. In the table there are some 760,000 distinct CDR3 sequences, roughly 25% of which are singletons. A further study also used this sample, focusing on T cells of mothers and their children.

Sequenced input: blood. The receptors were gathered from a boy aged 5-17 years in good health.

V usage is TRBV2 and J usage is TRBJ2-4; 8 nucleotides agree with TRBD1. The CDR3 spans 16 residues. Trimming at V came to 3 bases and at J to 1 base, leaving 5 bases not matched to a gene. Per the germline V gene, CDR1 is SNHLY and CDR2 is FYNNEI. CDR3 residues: CASSDPRQGAKNIQYF. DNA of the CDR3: TGTGCCAGCAGTGACCCTAGACAGGGGGCCAAAAACATTCAGTACTTC.

The CDR3 sequence: CASSLTGGLNTEAFF. CDR3 DNA: TGTGCCAGCAGCCTCACAGGGGGGCTGAACACTGAAGCTTTCTTT. The chain combines TRBV11-2 with TRBJ1-1; 8 bases fit TRBD1. Germline V gene data show CDR1 as SGHAT and CDR2 as FQNNGV. This CDR3 has 15 amino acids. Trimming took 5 bases from V and 0 from J; bases not matched to a gene: 5.

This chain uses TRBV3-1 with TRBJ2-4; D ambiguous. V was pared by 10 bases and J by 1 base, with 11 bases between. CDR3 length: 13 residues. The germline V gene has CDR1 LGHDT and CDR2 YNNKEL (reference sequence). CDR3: CATSTGAKNIQYF. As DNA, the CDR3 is TGTGCCACCTCAACCGGGGCCAAAAACATTCAGTACTTC.

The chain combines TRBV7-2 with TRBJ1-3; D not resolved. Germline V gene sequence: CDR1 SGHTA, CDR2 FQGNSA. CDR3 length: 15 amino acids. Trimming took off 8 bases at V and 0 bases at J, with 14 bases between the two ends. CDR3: CASSNIGNSGNTIYF. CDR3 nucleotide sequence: TGTGCCAGCTCAAATATAGGGAACTCTGGAAACACCATATATTTT.

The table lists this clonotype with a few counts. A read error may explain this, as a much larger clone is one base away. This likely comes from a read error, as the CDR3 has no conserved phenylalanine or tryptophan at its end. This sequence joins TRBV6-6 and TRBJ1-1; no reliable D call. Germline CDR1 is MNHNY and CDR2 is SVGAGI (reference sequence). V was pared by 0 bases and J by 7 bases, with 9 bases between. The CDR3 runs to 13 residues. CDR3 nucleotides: TGTGCCAGCAGTTACTCGAGTCAGGTTGAAGCTTTCATT. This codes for CASSYSSQVEAFI.

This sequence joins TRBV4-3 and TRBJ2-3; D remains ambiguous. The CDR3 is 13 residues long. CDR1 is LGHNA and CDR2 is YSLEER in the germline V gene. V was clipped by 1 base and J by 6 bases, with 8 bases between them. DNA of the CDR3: TGCGCCAGCAGCCAAGGTATCGGGGATACGCAGTATTTT. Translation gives CASSQGIGDTQYF.

CDR3 in DNA: TGCAGTGCTAGGCAGGTTGGAGTCATTCAGTACTTC. Amino acids: CSARQVGVIQYF. J is TRBJ2-4 and V is TRBV20-1, with D uncertain. The V gene's germline CDR1 is DFQATT and CDR2 SNEGSKA (reference sequence). The length of the CDR3 is 12 residues. The V end was cut by 3 bases, the J end by 9 bases, with 12 bases between.

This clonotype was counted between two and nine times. The CDR3 DNA reads TGCAGTGCTAGGAAACCGGACAGGCCTCCCTACGAGCAGTACTTC. Its protein is CSARKPDRPPYEQYF. The V and J genes are TRBV20-1 and TRBJ2-5, with TRBD1 matching over 7 bases. The DNA end lines up better with TRBJ2-7; the J call may be wrong. This CDR3 is built from 15 residues. Per the germline V gene, CDR1 is DFQATT and CDR2 is SNEGSKA (reference sequence).

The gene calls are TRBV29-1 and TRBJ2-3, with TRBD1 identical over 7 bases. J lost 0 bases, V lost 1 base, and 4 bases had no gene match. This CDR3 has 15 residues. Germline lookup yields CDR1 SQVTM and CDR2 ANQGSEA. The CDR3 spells CSVEVRGLSTDTQYF. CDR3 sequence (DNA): TGCAGCGTTGAAGTTAGGGGGCTTAGCACAGATACGCAGTATTTT.

CDR3 DNA sequence: TGTGCCAGCAGTGCCCCGGTCAACACAGATACGCAGTATTTT. This codes for CASSAPVNTDTQYF. V gene TRBV2 combines with J gene TRBJ2-3; no reliable D call. The germline V gene has CDR1 SNHLY and CDR2 FYNNEI. V lost 4 bases and J lost 2, with 10 bases in between. CDR3 length: 14 residues.

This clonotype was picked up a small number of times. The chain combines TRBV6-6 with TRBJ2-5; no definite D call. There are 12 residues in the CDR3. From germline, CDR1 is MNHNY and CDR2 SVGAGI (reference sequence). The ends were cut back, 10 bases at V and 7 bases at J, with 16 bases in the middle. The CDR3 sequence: CAIRGVGRTQYF. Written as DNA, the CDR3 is TGTGCCATCCGAGGAGTCGGGCGGACCCAGTACTTC.

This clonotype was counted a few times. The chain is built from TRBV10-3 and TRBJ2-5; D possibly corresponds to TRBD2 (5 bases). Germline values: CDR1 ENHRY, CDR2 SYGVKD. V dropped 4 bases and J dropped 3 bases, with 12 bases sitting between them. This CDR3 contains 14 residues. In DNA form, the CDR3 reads TGTGCCATCAGTGCCGGACGGGGAGAAGAGACCCAGTACTTC. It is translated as CAISAGRGEETQYF.

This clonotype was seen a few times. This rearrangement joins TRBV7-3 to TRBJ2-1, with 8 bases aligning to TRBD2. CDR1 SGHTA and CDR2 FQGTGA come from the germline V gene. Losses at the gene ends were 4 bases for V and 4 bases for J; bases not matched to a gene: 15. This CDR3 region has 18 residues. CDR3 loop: CASSSSEERGISYNEQFF. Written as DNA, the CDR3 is TGTGCCAGCAGCTCCTCGGAGGAGCGGGGGATCTCATACAATGAGCAGTTCTTC.

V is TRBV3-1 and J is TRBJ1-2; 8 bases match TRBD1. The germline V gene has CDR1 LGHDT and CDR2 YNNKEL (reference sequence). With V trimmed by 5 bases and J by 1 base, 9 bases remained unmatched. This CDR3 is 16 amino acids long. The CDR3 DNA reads TGTGCCAGCAGCATTGGACAGGGAGACGATAACTATGGCTACACCTTC. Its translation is CASSIGQGDDNYGYTF.

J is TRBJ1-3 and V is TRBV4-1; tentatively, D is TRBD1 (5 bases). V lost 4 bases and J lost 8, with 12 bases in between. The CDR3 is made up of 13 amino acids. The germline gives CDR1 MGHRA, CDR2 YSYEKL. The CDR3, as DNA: TGCGCCAGCAGCCTTGGGACCGGCGACACCATATATTTT. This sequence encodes CASSLGTGDTIYF.

The CDR3 sequence is CASSSSGSQETQYF. The CDR3 DNA sequence: TGTGCCAGCTCATCTAGCGGGAGCCAAGAGACCCAGTACTTC. The V call is TRBV18, the J call TRBJ2-5, with 10 nucleotides matching TRBD2. V was pared by 5 bases and J by 1 base, with 1 base of the junction left unmatched. CDR1 KGHSH and CDR2 LQKENI come from the germline V gene. The CDR3 is 14 amino acids.

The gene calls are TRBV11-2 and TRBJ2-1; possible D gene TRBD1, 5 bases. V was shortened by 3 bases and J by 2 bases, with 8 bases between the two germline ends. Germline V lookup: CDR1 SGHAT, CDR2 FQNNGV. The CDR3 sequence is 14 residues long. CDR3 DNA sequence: TGTGCCAGCAGCTTCCCACAGGCCTACAATGAGCAGTTCTTC. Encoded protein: CASSFPQAYNEQFF. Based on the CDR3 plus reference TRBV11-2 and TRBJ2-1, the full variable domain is EAGVAQSPRYKIIEKRQSVAFWCNPISGHATLYWYQQILGQGPKLLIQFQNNGVVDDSQLPKDRFSAERLKGVDSTLKIQPAKLEDSAVYLCASSFPQAYNEQFFGPGTRLTVL.